Reported below is one T cell receptor beta chain. Its target is not known. The sample comes from a study of post-analysis software for immune sequencing data. Study context: The disease courses covered relapsing-remitting, secondary progressive and progressive-relapsing multiple sclerosis.

Broader study findings: Controls had significantly higher normalized Chao1 diversity than multiple sclerosis patients. Samples prepared in the same batch strongly co-clustered by F measure. In patients, TRBV5-6, TRBV5-1 and TRBV20-1 belonged to about five TRBV segments found more frequently than in controls.

Germline values: CDR1 SGHRS, CDR2 YFSETQ. V was pared by 1 base and J by 7 bases, with 10 bases of the junction left unmatched. CDR3 size: 15 residues. Every TCR beta cDNA library bore unique molecular identifiers. There were roughly 1 to 11 million T cells, and around 500,000 cDNA molecules came from them. TCRdb re-analysed the PCR reads in MiXCR, keeping a single row per CDR3 protein. Among around 710,000 distinct CDR3 sequences listed, 46% were seen once. The specimen was blood. This sequence was found in a girl between 5 and 17 years old with multiple sclerosis. The chain joins TRBV5-1 to TRBJ2-7; TRBD1 matches 8 bases. In DNA form, the CDR3 reads TGCGCCAGCAGCTTGTGGGATGACAGGGGTGGGGAGCAGTACTTC. Protein: CASSLWDDRGGEQYF.